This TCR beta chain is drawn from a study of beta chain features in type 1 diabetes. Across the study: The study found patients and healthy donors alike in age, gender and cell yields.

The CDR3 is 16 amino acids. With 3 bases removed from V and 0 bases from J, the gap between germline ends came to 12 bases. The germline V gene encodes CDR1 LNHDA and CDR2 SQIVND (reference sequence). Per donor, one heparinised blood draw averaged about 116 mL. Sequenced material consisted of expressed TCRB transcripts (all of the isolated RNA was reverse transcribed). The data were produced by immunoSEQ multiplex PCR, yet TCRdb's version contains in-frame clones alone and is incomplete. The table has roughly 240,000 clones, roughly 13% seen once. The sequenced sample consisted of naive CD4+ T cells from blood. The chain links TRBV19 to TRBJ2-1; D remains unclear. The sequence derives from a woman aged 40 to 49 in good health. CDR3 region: CASSMAWPNSYNEQFF. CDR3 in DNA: TGTGCCAGTAGTATGGCCTGGCCGAACTCCTACAATGAGCAGTTCTTC.